Shown below are 4 T cell receptor beta chains from a single sample sequenced in a study of T cells expressing NK-cell markers. For each CDR3 protein, TCRdb gives one entry from its re-call of the 5' RACE reads, without DNA. This sample's clone table lists about 150,000 distinct CDR3 sequences. The sequenced sample was blood T cells: a sorted CD56 or NKG2C T cell subset, CD4+ or CD8+ T cells, or bulk PBMC T cells (not recorded which). The receptors derive from a man aged 18 to 69 in good health.

This sequence joins TRBV12-3 or TRBV12-4 and TRBJ2-3; TCRdb calls TRBD1, which cannot be checked without DNA. This CDR3 has 13 residues. CDR3 loop: CASSEQGSDTQYF.

This chain joins TRBV4-1 and TRBJ2-1. Germline values: CDR1 MGHRA, CDR2 YSYEKL. This CDR3 has 17 residues. This chain's CDR3 is CASSQESWGDSYNEQFF.

The rearrangement joins TRBV7-9 to TRBJ2-7; TCRdb gives TRBD1 as the D gene, but with no DNA this cannot be confirmed. Germline lookup yields CDR1 SEHNR and CDR2 FQNEAQ (reference sequence). This CDR3 contains 15 residues. CDR3 residues: CASRPPQAADYEQYF.

The rearrangement joins TRBV3-1 to TRBJ2-7; TCRdb proposes TRBD1, but this gene call is untestable without DNA. The CDR3 is 14 amino acids. The germline V gene has CDR1 LGHDT and CDR2 YNNKEL (reference sequence). The CDR3 sequence: CASSQTPGGREQYF.